What follows describes a single T cell receptor beta chain. Its cognate antigen is unknown. The repertoire was sequenced with immunoSEQ multiplex PCR; TCRdb's copy has only in-frame clones and lacks some. The data hold just under 45,000 clones, with nearly 97% observed a single time. The sample originates from a study of Tregs in tolerant kidney transplant recipients. Overall study context: CD4+CD25+CD127- cells came from approximately 3-day belatacept mixed lymphocyte reactions, some with approximately five-day graft donor restimulation. Antibodies separated recipient from donor cells. Study-level results: Biological reproducibility was not directly addressed, but technical replication error appeared minimal. The most relevant donor-specific Treg TCRbeta repertoire apparently came from expansion with activated donor B cells.

This clonotype was sampled from a human donor in good health. Sequenced: Tregs from blood cultured with allogeneic cells.

CDR3 residues: CAWERGGNTEAFF. The DNA for the CDR3 is TGTGCCTGGGAGCGGGGAGGGAACACTGAAGCTTTCTTT. This sequence joins TRBV30 and TRBJ1-1; D not resolved. Germline CDR1 reads GTSNPN; CDR2 reads SVGIG (reference sequence). V was clipped by 5 bases and J by 1 base, with 11 bases between them. The CDR3 is 13 residues long.